Following are 18 T cell receptor beta chains from one sample sequenced in a study of cytomegalovirus exposure and HLA in healthy donors. Generated by immunoSEQ multiplex PCR, the TCRdb table keeps only in-frame clones and is missing some. Here the sample spans some 48,000 clones, 94% being singletons. The sample consisted of PBMCs. The receptors were sampled from a young woman in good health and CMV-seropositive.

This clone was seen once. The chain joins TRBV29-1 to TRBJ2-1; 11 nucleotides agree with TRBD1. The CDR3 sequence is 13 residues long. Per the germline V gene, CDR1 is SQVTM and CDR2 is ANQGSEA. V lost 7 bases to trimming and J lost 7 bases; unmatched junction nucleotides: 6. CDR3 amino acids: CSASGTGGNEQFF. The CDR3 nucleotides are TGCAGCGCTTCCGGGACAGGGGGGAATGAGCAGTTCTTC.

This clone was seen only once. The CDR3 here is CASSLIGPDTQYF. The CDR3 coding sequence is TGTGCCAGCAGTTTAATTGGCCCAGATACGCAGTATTTT. The V gene is TRBV27, the J gene TRBJ2-3; no clear D. There are 13 residues in the CDR3. Germline loops: CDR1 MNHEY, CDR2 SMNVEV (reference sequence). Trimming pared 2 bases from V and 4 bases from J, leaving 7 bases between.

This clone occurred once. J is TRBJ1-2 and V is TRBV11-3; the match to TRBD1 covers 9 bases. The CDR3 covers 15 residues. Germline lookup yields CDR1 SGHNT and CDR2 YENEEA. Trimming took 8 bases from V and 8 from J; bases not matched to a gene: 15. The CDR3 DNA reads as TGTGCCAGCTCGGACAGGGGATTTGTCTGGAGCGGCTACACCTTC. It codes for CASSDRGFVWSGYTF.

V is TRBV28 and J is TRBJ2-7; weak D call: TRBD1 (6 bases). The length of the CDR3 is 13 residues. Trimming shortened V by 6 bases and J by 1 base, and 10 bases separated the two germline ends. In germline, CDR1 is MDHEN, CDR2 SYDVKM. The CDR3 region is CASSLTGSYEQYF. CDR3 DNA: TGTGCCAGCAGCCTGACAGGATCCTACGAGCAGTACTTC.

The chain employs TRBV7-2 and TRBJ2-1, with D possibly matching TRBD2 (5 bases). Trimming cost V 5 bases and J 9 bases, with 17 bases left between them. Germline V CDR1 and CDR2: SGHTA, FQGNSA. CDR3 length: 14 amino acids. The CDR3 region is CASSPRPDRGEQFF. DNA of the CDR3: TGTGCCAGCAGCCCGAGACCAGACCGGGGTGAGCAGTTCTTC. Using reference TRBV7-2 and TRBJ2-1 for the parts outside the CDR3, the full variable domain is GAGVSQSPSNKVTEKGKDVELRCDPISGHTALYWYRQSLGQGLEFLIYFQGNSAPDKSGLPSDRFSAERTGGSVSTLTIQRTQQEDSAVYLCASSPRPDRGEQFFGPGTRLTVL.

V gene TRBV7-9 combines with J gene TRBJ2-2, with D possibly TRBD1 on 6 matching bases. Germline V gives CDR1 SEHNR, CDR2 FQNEAQ (reference sequence). V was trimmed by 2 bases and J by 2 bases, leaving 15 bases between them. The CDR3 spans 17 residues. Written as DNA, the CDR3 is TGTGCCAGCAGCTTACGGTTTTCGGACAGAAACACCGGGGAGCTGTTTTTT. Protein product: CASSLRFSDRNTGELFF.

The chain links TRBV27 to TRBJ2-1; 8 nucleotides match TRBD2. CDR3 length: 19 residues. Germline CDR1 is MNHEY and CDR2 is SMNVEV (reference sequence). The J segment lost 1 base and the V segment lost 7 bases, leaving 18 bases of the junction unmatched. The CDR3 sequence: CASILGSGSPPSSYNEQFF. For the CDR3, the DNA is TGTGCCAGCATCCTGGGAAGCGGGAGTCCTCCATCATCCTACAATGAGCAGTTCTTC.

CDR3 residues: CASSTTGEAVYEQYF. CDR3 nucleotides: TGTGCCAGCAGCACCACAGGGGAGGCGGTATACGAGCAGTACTTC. This chain uses TRBV7-2 with TRBJ2-7; TRBD1 is a possible D gene (7 bases). This CDR3 has 15 residues. From germline, CDR1 is SGHTA and CDR2 FQGNSA. Trimming took off 5 bases at V and 4 bases at J, with 18 bases between the two ends.

The chain is built from TRBV2 and TRBJ2-7; 8 bases align to TRBD2. The CDR3 has 15 residues. The V gene's germline CDR1 is SNHLY and CDR2 FYNNEI. V trimming: 7 bases; J trimming: 0 bases; junction bases outside the gene matches: 8. The CDR3 is CASTPRGGSSYEQYF. CDR3 in DNA: TGTGCCAGCACCCCCCGGGGGGGCTCCTCCTACGAGCAGTACTTC.

J is TRBJ2-5 and V is TRBV6-1, with a possible D match to TRBD2 (6 bases). V was cut by 1 base and J by 2 bases, with 20 bases left in between. The CDR3 has 18 residues. Germline CDR1 and CDR2: MNHNS and SASEGT. The CDR3 nucleotides read TGTGCCAGCAGTGAAGTAAGCTTGGGACTGCCTACTCAAGAGACCCAGTACTTC. This codes for CASSEVSLGLPTQETQYF.

The rearrangement joins TRBV18 to TRBJ2-1, with TRBD2 identical over 10 bases. Trimming cost V 0 bases and J 5 bases; bases outside gene matches: 7. CDR1 KGHSH and CDR2 LQKENI come from the germline V gene. CDR3 size: 17 residues. In DNA form, the CDR3 reads TGTGCCAGCTCACCACCGCTAGCGGGAGCGAGTCACAATGAGCAGTTCTTC. As protein: CASSPPLAGASHNEQFF.

V gene TRBV6-5 combines with J gene TRBJ2-5; TRBD1 matches at 9 bases. The V gene end was trimmed by 2 bases and the J gene end by 5 bases; junction bases not matched to a gene: 6. The CDR3 has 15 amino acids. CDR1 and CDR2 (germline): MNHEY, SVGAGI. The CDR3 DNA sequence: TGTGCCAGCAGTTACCGACAGGGGGGACGGGAGACCCAGTACTTC. Translation: CASSYRQGGRETQYF.

This chain uses TRBV5-4 with TRBJ1-1; 10 positions match TRBD1. Unmatched junction bases numbered 7, after V lost 2 bases and J lost 6 bases. Germline V gene sequence: CDR1 SGHNT, CDR2 YYREEE (reference sequence). The CDR3 is made up of 15 amino acids. The CDR3 DNA reads as TGTGCCAGCAGCTTAGAGACAGGGGGCTTGGCTGAAGCTTTCTTT. Protein sequence: CASSLETGGLAEAFF.

This clone was observed a handful of times. DNA for the CDR3: TGTGCCAGCACCGAACCCTTTAGGACAGGGGGGTTCTTC. Translated, it gives CASTEPFRTGGFF. The rearrangement joins TRBV6-1 to TRBJ2-1; 10 bases are shared with TRBD1. With 7 bases clipped from V and 15 bases from J, the junction kept 12 bases outside the gene matches. The germline CDR1 and CDR2 sequences are MNHNS and SASEGT. This CDR3 is built from 13 residues.

This clone was found a few times. This chain links TRBV10-3 with TRBJ2-7, with 8 bases fitting TRBD2. The CDR3 runs 15 residues. Trimming removed 0 bases from V and 6 bases from J; junction bases left unmatched: 7. Germline V gene data show CDR1 as ENHRY and CDR2 as SYGVKD. The CDR3: CAISESVGRAGEQYF. The DNA for the CDR3 is TGTGCCATCAGTGAGTCTGTCGGGAGGGCCGGCGAGCAGTACTTC.

Written as DNA, the CDR3 is TGTGCCAGCAGCTTGGAACTAGCGGTAGCCCGGCAGTTCTTC. This translates into CASSLELAVARQFF. The chain recombines TRBV5-4 with TRBJ2-1; 8 nucleotides align to TRBD2. The CDR3 runs to 14 residues. The J segment lost 12 bases and the V segment lost 0 bases, leaving 8 bases of the junction unmatched. Germline CDR1 reads SGHNT; CDR2 reads YYREEE (reference sequence).

The rearrangement uses TRBV11-3 and TRBJ2-3, with 9 bases that match TRBD2. Germline V gene lookup returns CDR1 SGHNT and CDR2 YENEEA. The CDR3 has 16 amino acids. J was trimmed by 2 bases and V by 5 bases; bases with no gene match: 8. This CDR3 is CASSLVGGRDTDTQYF. In DNA form, the CDR3 reads TGTGCCAGCAGCCTCGTCGGCGGGAGGGACACAGATACGCAGTATTTT.

The genes are TRBV4-2 and TRBJ2-2; D possibly corresponds to TRBD1 (6 bases). CDR1 and CDR2 from the germline V gene are LGHNA and YNFKEQ. There are 15 residues in the CDR3. Trimming removed 2 bases at V and 3 bases at J, with 10 bases between. This chain's CDR3 is CASSQQQGDTGELFF. In DNA form, the CDR3 reads TGTGCCAGCAGCCAACAACAGGGCGACACCGGGGAGCTGTTTTTT.